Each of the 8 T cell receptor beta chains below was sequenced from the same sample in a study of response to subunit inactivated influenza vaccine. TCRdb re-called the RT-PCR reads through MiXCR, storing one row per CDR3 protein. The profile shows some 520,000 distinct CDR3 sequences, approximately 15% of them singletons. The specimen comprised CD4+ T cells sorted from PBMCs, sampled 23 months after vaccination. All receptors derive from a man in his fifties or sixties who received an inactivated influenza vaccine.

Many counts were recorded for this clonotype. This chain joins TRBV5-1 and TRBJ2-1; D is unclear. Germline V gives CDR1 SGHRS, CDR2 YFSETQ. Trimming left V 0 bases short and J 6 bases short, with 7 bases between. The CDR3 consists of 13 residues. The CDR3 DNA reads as TGCGCCAGCAGCTTGGTGCCTGTCAATGAGCAGTTCTTC. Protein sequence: CASSLVPVNEQFF.

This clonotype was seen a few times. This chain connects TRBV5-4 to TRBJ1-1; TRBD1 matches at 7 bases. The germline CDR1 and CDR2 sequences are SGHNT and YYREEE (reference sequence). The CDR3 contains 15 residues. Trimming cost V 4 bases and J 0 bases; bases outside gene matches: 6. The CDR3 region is CASSRGTAMNTEAFF. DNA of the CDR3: TGTGCCAGCAGCCGGGGGACAGCAATGAACACTGAAGCTTTCTTT.

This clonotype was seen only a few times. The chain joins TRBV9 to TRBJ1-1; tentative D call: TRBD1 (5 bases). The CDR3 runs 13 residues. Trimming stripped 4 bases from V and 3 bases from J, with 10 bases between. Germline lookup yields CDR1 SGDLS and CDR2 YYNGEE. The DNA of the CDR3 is TGTGCCAGCAGCACAGGACTGGACACTGAAGCTTTCTTT. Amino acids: CASSTGLDTEAFF.

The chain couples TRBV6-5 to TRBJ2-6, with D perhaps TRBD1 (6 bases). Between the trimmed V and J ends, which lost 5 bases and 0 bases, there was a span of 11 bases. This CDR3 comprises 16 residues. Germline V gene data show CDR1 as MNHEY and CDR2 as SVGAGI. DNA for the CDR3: TGTGCCAGCAGTCACAACAGGGACTCTGGGGCCAACGTCCTGACTTTC. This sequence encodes CASSHNRDSGANVLTF.

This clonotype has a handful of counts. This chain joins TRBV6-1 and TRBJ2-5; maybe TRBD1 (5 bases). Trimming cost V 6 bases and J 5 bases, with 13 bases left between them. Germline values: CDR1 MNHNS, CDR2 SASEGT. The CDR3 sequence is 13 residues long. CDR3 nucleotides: TGTGCCAGCAGCGCCGGACACTGGGAGACCCAGTACTTC. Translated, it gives CASSAGHWETQYF.

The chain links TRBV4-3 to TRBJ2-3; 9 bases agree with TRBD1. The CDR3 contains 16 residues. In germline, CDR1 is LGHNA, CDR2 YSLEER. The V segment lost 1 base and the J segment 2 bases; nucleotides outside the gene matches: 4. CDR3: CASSQGQGGFTDTQYF. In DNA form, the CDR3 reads TGCGCCAGCAGCCAAGGACAGGGGGGGTTCACAGATACGCAGTATTTT.

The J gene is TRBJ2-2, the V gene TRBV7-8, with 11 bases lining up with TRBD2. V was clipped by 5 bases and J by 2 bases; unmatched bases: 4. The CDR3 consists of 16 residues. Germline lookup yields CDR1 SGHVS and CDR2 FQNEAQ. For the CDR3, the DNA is TGTGCCAGCAGCCGTCTAGCGGGGGGAAACACCGGGGAGCTGTTTTTT. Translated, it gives CASSRLAGGNTGELFF.

The CDR3 coding sequence is TGTGCCAGCAATAAAGTTTTAGCGGGAGGCGAGCAGTACTTC. This gives the protein CASNKVLAGGEQYF. The chain joins TRBV11-2 to TRBJ2-7; 10 nucleotides align to TRBD2. This CDR3 contains 14 residues. Germline values: CDR1 SGHAT, CDR2 FQNNGV. The V and J ends lost 7 bases and 6 bases, in that order; junction bases with no gene match: 9.